Each of the 20 T cell receptor beta chains below was sequenced from the same sample in a study of blood T cell repertoires in COVID-19. Here immunoSEQ multiplex PCR was the method, and the copy in TCRdb shows in-frame clones only, minus some. The table records 200,000 to 300,000 clones, 75% to 90% of them present only once. Sequencing was done on a sample of PBMCs or T cells enriched from blood (not recorded which). These receptors all stem from a woman aged 25 to 39 who had recovered from COVID-19.

V is TRBV19 and J is TRBJ1-4, with TRBD1 matching over 7 bases. CDR1 is LNHDA, CDR2 SQIVND, per germline (reference sequence). V dropped 6 bases and J dropped 4; count of bases not matched to a gene: 11. The CDR3 is made up of 16 amino acids. The CDR3 DNA reads as TGTGCCAGTAGACAAGGAGGGACAGTGAGTAATGAAAAACTGTTTTTT. Amino acid sequence: CASRQGGTVSNEKLFF.

The chain couples TRBV13 to TRBJ2-1; 9 bases align to TRBD2. This CDR3 is built from 15 residues. The trim removed 3 bases at V and 5 bases at J, leaving 5 bases unmatched. The germline CDR1 and CDR2 sequences are PRHDT and FYEKMQ (reference sequence). The CDR3 region is CASSLREGLDNEQFF. In DNA, the CDR3 is TGTGCCAGCAGCTTGCGGGAGGGCCTTGACAATGAGCAGTTCTTC.

The rearrangement joins TRBV5-5 to TRBJ1-2; weak D call: TRBD1 (5 bases). The CDR3 is 14 amino acids. The V end was cut by 4 bases, the J end by 2 bases, with 12 bases between. Germline CDR1 and CDR2: SGHKS and YYEKEE (reference sequence). CDR3 nucleotide sequence: TGTGCCAGCAGCCCCCGGGGGGTGAACTATGGCTACACCTTC. It specifies CASSPRGVNYGYTF.

This clone has a single count. The genes are TRBV7-2 and TRBJ1-5; unclear D gene. The CDR3 has 17 residues. Trimming removed 2 bases from V and 2 bases from J, with 16 bases in between. Germline V CDR1 and CDR2: SGHTA, FQGNSA. The CDR3 sequence: CASSLSSGMVRNQPQHF. The CDR3 coding sequence is TGTGCCAGCAGCTTAAGTTCGGGGATGGTTCGCAATCAGCCCCAGCATTTT.

As regards this clone: An end of the junction does not agree with germline; a read error may underlie this. The V and J genes are TRBV7-2 and TRBJ2-5; 15 bases agree with TRBD2. CDR1 is SGHTA and CDR2 is FQGNSA in the germline V gene. This CDR3 is built from 13 residues. The CDR3 sequence: CASSQGTSGRSNF. CDR3 DNA: TGTGCCAGCAGCCAAGGGACTAGCGGGAGGAGTAACTTC.

The chain employs TRBV29-1 and TRBJ2-4; 12 positions match TRBD2. V was pared by 2 bases and J by 6 bases, with 8 bases of the junction left unmatched. This CDR3 region has 16 residues. Germline CDR1 and CDR2: SQVTM and ANQGSEA. CDR3 bases: TGCAGCGTTGAACGGACGCGGACTAGCGGGATAAACATTCAGTACTTC. Translation: CSVERTRTSGINIQYF.

This CDR3 reads CASSLILGTGVSGAQYF. The CDR3 bases are TGTGCCAGCAGCTTGATTTTGGGGACAGGGGTCTCTGGGGCCCAGTACTTC. The chain uses TRBV11-2 and TRBJ2-5; 10 bases are a match to TRBD1. Germline lookup yields CDR1 SGHAT and CDR2 FQNNGV. J was trimmed by 9 bases and V by 3 bases; bases with no gene match: 16. The CDR3 has 17 residues.

The V gene is TRBV29-1, the J gene TRBJ2-5, with 10 nucleotides matching TRBD1. CDR1 is SQVTM, CDR2 ANQGSEA, per germline. This CDR3 spans 12 amino acids. V shed 7 bases and J 2 bases; nucleotides not matched to a gene: 1. The CDR3 coding sequence is TGCAGCGCGGACAGGGGGCAAGAGACCCAGTACTTC. Protein product: CSADRGQETQYF.

V is TRBV7-9 and J is TRBJ2-7, with 8 bases aligning to TRBD1. This CDR3 comprises 14 residues. The V gene end was trimmed by 4 bases and the J gene end by 3 bases; junction bases not matched to a gene: 5. Germline V CDR1 and CDR2: SEHNR, FQNEAQ (reference sequence). The CDR3, as DNA: TGTGCCAGCAGCTACGGGGGACAGGACTACGAGCAGTACTTC. Protein sequence: CASSYGGQDYEQYF.

This chain connects TRBV29-1 to TRBJ2-5; 9 bases match TRBD1. Germline-derived CDR1 and CDR2 are SQVTM and ANQGSEA. There are 15 residues in the CDR3. Losses at the gene ends were 2 bases for V and 3 bases for J; bases not matched to a gene: 7. The CDR3 DNA reads TGCAGCGTTGAACCGTCTCGGGACAGGGAAGAGACCCAGTACTTC. As protein: CSVEPSRDREETQYF.

V and J are TRBV25-1 and TRBJ2-1, with TRBD2 identical over 7 bases. Looked up from germline, CDR1 is MGHDK and CDR2 is SYGVNS. CDR3 length: 15 residues. V dropped 6 bases and J dropped 8; count of bases not matched to a gene: 13. The CDR3: CASSPSGGGRDEQFF. CDR3 nucleotide sequence: TGTGCCAGCAGCCCATCGGGCGGAGGGAGGGATGAGCAGTTCTTC.

The chain couples TRBV16 to TRBJ2-2; 7 bases match TRBD1. Germline values: CDR1 KGHSY, CDR2 FQNENV. The J segment lost 5 bases and the V segment lost 0 bases, leaving 6 bases of the junction unmatched. The CDR3 length is 16 residues. CDR3 region: CASSQSTGLSTGELFF. CDR3 DNA sequence: TGTGCCAGCAGCCAATCGACAGGGTTGAGTACCGGGGAGCTGTTTTTT. Full variable domain (remainder filled in from reference TRBV16 and TRBJ2-2): GEEVAQTPKHLVRGEGQKAKLYCAPIKGHSYVFWYQQVLKNEFKFLISFQNENVFDETGMPKERFSAKCLPNSPCSLEIQATKLEDSAVYFCASSQSTGLSTGELFFGEGSRLTVL.

The chain combines TRBV28 with TRBJ1-2; 7 nucleotides match TRBD1. The CDR3 has 15 residues. V was pared by 6 bases and J by 7 bases, with 14 bases of the junction left unmatched. Germline CDR1 reads MDHEN; CDR2 reads SYDVKM. The CDR3 loop reads CASSSDRTYWPGYTF. CDR3 DNA sequence: TGTGCCAGCAGCTCGGACAGGACCTACTGGCCTGGCTACACCTTC.

The CDR3 spells CASSHPGRFAEAFF. In nucleotides, the CDR3 is TGTGCCAGCAGCCACCCTGGGCGCTTCGCTGAAGCTTTCTTT. The chain recombines TRBV14 with TRBJ1-1; D uncertain. With 3 bases removed from V and 6 bases from J, the gap between germline ends came to 14 bases. Per the germline V gene, CDR1 is SGHDN and CDR2 is FVKESK. There are 14 residues in the CDR3.

This clone has just a few counts. The gene calls are TRBV2 and TRBJ1-1, with a tentative D call TRBD1 (6 bases). V lost 7 bases and J lost 7, with 19 bases in between. The CDR3 sequence is 14 residues long. Germline values: CDR1 SNHLY, CDR2 FYNNEI. The CDR3 spells CASTQGAGKGEAFF. CDR3 in DNA: TGTGCCAGCACACAGGGAGCAGGGAAAGGTGAAGCTTTCTTT.

The chain has TRBV18 and TRBJ1-6, with 7 bases aligning to TRBD1. V lost 3 bases and J lost 0; bases outside the gene matches: 8. This CDR3 is built from 18 residues. The germline V gene has CDR1 KGHSH and CDR2 LQKENI. As DNA, the CDR3 is TGTGCCAGCTCACCGGACAGGCTGTTGAGCTCCTATAATTCACCCCTCCACTTT. Amino acid sequence: CASSPDRLLSSYNSPLHF.

V and J are TRBV7-9 and TRBJ1-1; the D is unclear. Germline V gene data show CDR1 as SEHNR and CDR2 as FQNEAQ (reference sequence). Trimming pared 5 bases from V and 3 bases from J, leaving 10 bases between. This CDR3 is 13 amino acids long. The CDR3 loop reads CASSRSRDTEAFF. CDR3 in DNA: TGTGCCAGCAGCCGGAGTCGGGACACTGAAGCTTTCTTT.

This CDR3 reads CATSDGQIEAFF. CDR3 bases: TGTGCCACCAGTGATGGACAGATTGAAGCTTTCTTT. This rearrangement joins TRBV24-1 to TRBJ1-1; the D gene is possibly TRBD1 (6 bases). Trimming took off 3 bases at V and 7 bases at J, with 8 bases between the two ends. Germline CDR1 is KGHDR and CDR2 is SFDVKD. The CDR3 spans 12 residues.

The V and J genes are TRBV7-8 and TRBJ1-4; TRBD1 agrees at 9 bases. CDR3 size: 18 residues. Trimming cost V 2 bases and J 6 bases; bases outside gene matches: 13. Germline CDR1 and CDR2: SGHVS and FQNEAQ. CDR3 in amino acids: CASSLSLALGQGDEKLFF. The CDR3 coding sequence is TGTGCCAGCAGCTTATCTCTGGCTTTGGGACAGGGCGATGAAAAACTGTTTTTT.

The chain uses TRBV7-2 and TRBJ2-1; 10 bases line up with TRBD2. The V segment lost 5 bases and the J segment 8 bases; nucleotides outside the gene matches: 21. Per the germline V gene, CDR1 is SGHTA and CDR2 is FQGNSA. This CDR3 comprises 19 residues. The CDR3 spells CASSLGRLAGVEIRDEQFF. The DNA of the CDR3 is TGTGCCAGCAGCCTGGGGCGGCTAGCGGGAGTAGAGATACGGGATGAGCAGTTCTTC.